What follows describes a single T cell receptor beta chain. The antigen remains unidentified. Using its own MiXCR run on the PCR reads, TCRdb lists one record per CDR3 protein. The sample contains 600,000 to 650,000 distinct CDR3 sequences, roughly 21% of which appear only once. Germline V gives CDR1 MNHEY, CDR2 SMNVEV (reference sequence). Trimming stripped 6 bases from V and 4 bases from J, with 15 bases between. The CDR3 is 15 amino acids. The data stem from a study of molecular identifiers for immune sequencing clone quantification. Study-wide context: Replicate RNA from about 19,000 or 110,000 naive CD8 T cells formed five aliquots; four were sequenced.

Sorting captured naive CD8 T cells as CD8+CD4-CCR7+CD45RA+. General observations from the study: For effector cells, clones above 20 RNA copies held over 98% of molecules; for naive cells, under 1%. A single cell's spiked Jurkat TCR RNA was reportedly detectable among roughly 1 million naive cells.

Sequenced input: naive CD8+ T cells from blood, with Jurkat cell RNA spiked in. The subset denotes: FACS-sorted CD8+CD4-CCR7+CD45RA+ naive T cells. The J gene is TRBJ1-4, the V gene TRBV27, with a weak D call TRBD1 (5 bases). The source is a human donor in good health. Some libraries in this study had Jurkat cell RNA spiked in. In DNA, the CDR3 is TGTGCCAGCAGGAGACTGGGGGATTTTAATGAAAAACTGTTTTTT. Protein sequence: CASRRLGDFNEKLFF.